This T cell receptor beta chain was observed in a study of T-cell reconstitution after alpha-beta-depleted transplantation in children. General study findings and limits: Surviving recipient T cells and intrathymic progenitors accounted for some patients' high TCRbeta diversity at day 60.

Unique molecular identifiers were used in preparing the TCRbeta library. MiXCR was run by TCRdb on the PCR reads, yielding one entry per CDR3 protein. This table has just over 200,000 distinct CDR3 sequences, 7.5% to 9.5% appearing once. The CDR3 is 17 amino acids. J lost 4 bases, V lost 1 base, and 9 bases had no gene match. Germline V CDR1 and CDR2: LGHNA, YNFKEQ. At least ten counts were recorded for this clonotype. Its specificity is unknown. The receptor was derived from a male patient between 2 and 10 years old who had a stem cell transplant for acute myeloid leukemia, so the T cells may come from the graft donor. The specimen was PBMCs, mostly from graft donor cells, collected 360 days after TCRalphabeta/CD19-depleted stem cell transplant. This chain connects TRBV4-2 to TRBJ2-1, with TRBD2 matching over 8 bases. CDR3 in amino acids: CASSQADERGTYNEQFF. CDR3 DNA: TGTGCCAGCAGCCAAGCAGACGAGCGGGGGACGTACAATGAGCAGTTCTTC.